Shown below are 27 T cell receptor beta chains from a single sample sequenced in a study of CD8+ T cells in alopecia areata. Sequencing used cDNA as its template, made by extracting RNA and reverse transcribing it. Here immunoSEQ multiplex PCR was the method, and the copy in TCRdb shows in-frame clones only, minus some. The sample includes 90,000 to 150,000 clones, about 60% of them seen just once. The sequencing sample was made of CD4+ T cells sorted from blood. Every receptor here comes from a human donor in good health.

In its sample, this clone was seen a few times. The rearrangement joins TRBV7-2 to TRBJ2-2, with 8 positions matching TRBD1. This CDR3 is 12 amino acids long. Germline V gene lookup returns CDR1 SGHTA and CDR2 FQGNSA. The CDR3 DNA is TGTGCGATCAGGGGGCAGACCGGGGAGCTGTTTTTT. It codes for CAIRGQTGELFF.

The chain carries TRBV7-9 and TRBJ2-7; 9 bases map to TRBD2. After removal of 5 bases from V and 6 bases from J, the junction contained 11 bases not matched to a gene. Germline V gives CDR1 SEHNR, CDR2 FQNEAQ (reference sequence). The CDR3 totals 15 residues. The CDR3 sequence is CASSRGLAANVEQYF. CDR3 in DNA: TGTGCCAGCAGCAGGGGACTAGCAGCGAACGTCGAGCAGTACTTC.

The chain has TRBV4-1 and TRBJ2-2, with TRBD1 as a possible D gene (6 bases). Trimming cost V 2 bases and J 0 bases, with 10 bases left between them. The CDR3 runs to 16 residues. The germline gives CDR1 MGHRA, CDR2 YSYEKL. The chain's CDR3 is CASSQYTGTNTGELFF. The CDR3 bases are TGCGCCAGCAGCCAATATACAGGGACGAACACCGGGGAGCTGTTTTTT.

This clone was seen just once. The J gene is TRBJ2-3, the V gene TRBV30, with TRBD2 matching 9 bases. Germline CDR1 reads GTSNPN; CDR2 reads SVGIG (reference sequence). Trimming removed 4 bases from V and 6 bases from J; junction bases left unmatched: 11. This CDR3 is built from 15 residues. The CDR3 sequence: CAWTSWTSEGDTQYF. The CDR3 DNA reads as TGTGCCTGGACGAGCTGGACTAGCGAGGGGGATACGCAGTATTTT.

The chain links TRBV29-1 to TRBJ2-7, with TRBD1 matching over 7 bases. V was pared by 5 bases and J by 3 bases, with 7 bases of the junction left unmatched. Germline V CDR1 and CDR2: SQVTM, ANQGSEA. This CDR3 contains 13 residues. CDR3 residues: CSVRDSDFYEQYF. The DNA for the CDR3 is TGCAGCGTTAGGGACAGTGACTTCTACGAGCAGTACTTC.

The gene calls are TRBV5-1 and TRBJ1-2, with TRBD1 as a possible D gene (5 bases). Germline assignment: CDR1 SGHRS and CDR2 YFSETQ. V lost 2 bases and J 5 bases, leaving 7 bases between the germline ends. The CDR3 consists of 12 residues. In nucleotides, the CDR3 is TGCGCCAGCAGCTTTGAGGGGTATGGCTACACCTTC. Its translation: CASSFEGYGYTF.

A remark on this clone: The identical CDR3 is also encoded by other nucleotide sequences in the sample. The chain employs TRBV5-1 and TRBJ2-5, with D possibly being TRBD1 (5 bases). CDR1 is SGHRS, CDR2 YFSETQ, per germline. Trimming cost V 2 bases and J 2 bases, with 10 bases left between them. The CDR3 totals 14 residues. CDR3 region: CASSFQGLQETQYF. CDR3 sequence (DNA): TGCGCCAGCAGCTTTCAGGGCCTACAAGAGACCCAGTACTTC.

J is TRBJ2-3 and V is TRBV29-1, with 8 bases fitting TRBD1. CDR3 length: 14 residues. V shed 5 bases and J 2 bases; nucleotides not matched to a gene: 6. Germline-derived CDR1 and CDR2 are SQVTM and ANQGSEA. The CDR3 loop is CSVSQGAITDTQYF. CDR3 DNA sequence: TGCAGCGTTTCGCAGGGGGCGATCACAGATACGCAGTATTTT.

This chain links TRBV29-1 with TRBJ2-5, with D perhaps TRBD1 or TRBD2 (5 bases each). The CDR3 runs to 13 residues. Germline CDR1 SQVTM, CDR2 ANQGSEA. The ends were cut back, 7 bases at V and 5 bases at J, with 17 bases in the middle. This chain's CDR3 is CSARGGLGETQYF. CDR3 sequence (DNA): TGCAGCGCCCGTGGGGGTCTTGGGGAGACCCAGTACTTC. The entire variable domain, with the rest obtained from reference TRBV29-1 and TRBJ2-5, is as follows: SAVISQKPSRDICQRGTSLTIQCQVDSQVTMMFWYRQQPGQSLTLIATANQGSEATYESGFVIDKFPISRPNLTFSTLTVSNMSPEDSSIYLCSARGGLGETQYFGPGTRLLVL.

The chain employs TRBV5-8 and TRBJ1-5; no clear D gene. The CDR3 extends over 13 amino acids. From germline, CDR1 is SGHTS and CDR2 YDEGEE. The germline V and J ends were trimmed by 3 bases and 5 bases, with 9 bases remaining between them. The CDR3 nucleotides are TGTGCCAGCAGCTGGGCCTTCTATCAGCCCCAGCATTTT. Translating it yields CASSWAFYQPQHF.

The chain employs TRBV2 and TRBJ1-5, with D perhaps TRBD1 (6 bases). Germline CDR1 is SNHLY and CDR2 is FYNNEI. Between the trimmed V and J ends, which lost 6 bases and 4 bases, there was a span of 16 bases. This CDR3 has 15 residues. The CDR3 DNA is TGTGCCAGCAGCGGGACACAGAATAAAAATCAGCCCCAGCATTTT. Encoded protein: CASSGTQNKNQPQHF.

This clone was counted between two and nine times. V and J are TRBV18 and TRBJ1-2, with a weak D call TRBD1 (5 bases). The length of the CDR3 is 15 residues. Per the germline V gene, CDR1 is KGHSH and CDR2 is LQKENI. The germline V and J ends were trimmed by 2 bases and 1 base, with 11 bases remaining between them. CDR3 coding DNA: TGTGCCAGCTCACCAACGCTTGACAGTAACTATGGCTACACCTTC. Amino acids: CASSPTLDSNYGYTF.

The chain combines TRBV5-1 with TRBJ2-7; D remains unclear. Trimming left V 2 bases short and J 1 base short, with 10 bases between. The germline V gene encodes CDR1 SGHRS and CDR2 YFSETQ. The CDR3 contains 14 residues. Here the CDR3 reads CASSFQKESYEQYF. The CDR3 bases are TGCGCCAGCAGCTTTCAAAAGGAATCCTACGAGCAGTACTTC.

This chain's CDR3 is CASSLGGYGGELFF. The CDR3 nucleotides read TGTGCCAGCAGCTTAGGAGGTTATGGCGGGGAGCTGTTTTTT. This sequence joins TRBV11-2 and TRBJ2-2; no reliable D call. Trimming pared 1 base from V and 7 bases from J, leaving 10 bases between. CDR3 size: 14 residues. Germline V gives CDR1 SGHAT, CDR2 FQNNGV.

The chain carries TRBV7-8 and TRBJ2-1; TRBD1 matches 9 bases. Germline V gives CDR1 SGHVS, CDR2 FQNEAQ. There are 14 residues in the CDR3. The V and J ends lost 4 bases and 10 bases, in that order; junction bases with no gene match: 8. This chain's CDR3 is CASSSGQGLWEQFF. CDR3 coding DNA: TGTGCCAGCAGCTCGGGACAGGGCTTATGGGAGCAGTTCTTC.

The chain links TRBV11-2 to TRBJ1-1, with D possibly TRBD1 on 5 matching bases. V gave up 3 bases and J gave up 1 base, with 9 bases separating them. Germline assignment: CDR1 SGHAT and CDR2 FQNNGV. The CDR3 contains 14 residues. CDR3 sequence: CASSLQGRNTEAFF. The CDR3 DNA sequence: TGTGCCAGCAGCTTGCAGGGTAGGAACACTGAAGCTTTCTTT.

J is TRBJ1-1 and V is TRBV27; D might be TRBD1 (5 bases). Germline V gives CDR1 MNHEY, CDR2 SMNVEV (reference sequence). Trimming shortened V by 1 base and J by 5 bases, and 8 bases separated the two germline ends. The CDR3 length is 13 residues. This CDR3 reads CASSLYRGTEAFF. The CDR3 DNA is TGTGCCAGCAGTTTATATAGGGGTACTGAAGCTTTCTTT.

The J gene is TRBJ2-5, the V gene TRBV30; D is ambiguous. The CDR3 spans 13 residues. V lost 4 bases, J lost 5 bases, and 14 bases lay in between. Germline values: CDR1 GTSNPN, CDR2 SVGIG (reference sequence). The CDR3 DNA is TGTGCCTGGACCCCGCCATCGGGTGAGACCCAGTACTTC. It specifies CAWTPPSGETQYF.

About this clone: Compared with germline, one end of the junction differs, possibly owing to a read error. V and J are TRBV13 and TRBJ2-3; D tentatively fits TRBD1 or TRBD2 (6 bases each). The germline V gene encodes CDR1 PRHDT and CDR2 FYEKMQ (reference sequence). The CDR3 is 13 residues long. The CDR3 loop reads CASSPQGGTRRHF. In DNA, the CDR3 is TGTGCCAGCAGCCCTCAAGGAGGGACACGGCGGCATTTT.

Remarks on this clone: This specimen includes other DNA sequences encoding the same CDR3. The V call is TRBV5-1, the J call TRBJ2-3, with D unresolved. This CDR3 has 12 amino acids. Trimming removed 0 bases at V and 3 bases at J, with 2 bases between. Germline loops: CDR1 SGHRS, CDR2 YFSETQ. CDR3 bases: TGCGCCAGCAGCTTGGATACAGATACGCAGTATTTT. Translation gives CASSLDTDTQYF.

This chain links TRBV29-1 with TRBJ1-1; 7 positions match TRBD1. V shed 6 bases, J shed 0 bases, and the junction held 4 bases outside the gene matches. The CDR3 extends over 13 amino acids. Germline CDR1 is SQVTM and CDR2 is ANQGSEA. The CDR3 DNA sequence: TGCAGCGTGGCGGGACAGATGAACACTGAAGCTTTCTTT. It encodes CSVAGQMNTEAFF.

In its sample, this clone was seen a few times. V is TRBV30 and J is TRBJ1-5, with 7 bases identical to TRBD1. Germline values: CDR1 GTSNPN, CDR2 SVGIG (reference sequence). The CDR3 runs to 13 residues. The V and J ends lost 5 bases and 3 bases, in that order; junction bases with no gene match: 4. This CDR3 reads CAWGDSHNQPQHF. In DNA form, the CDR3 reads TGTGCCTGGGGGGACAGTCACAATCAGCCCCAGCATTTT.

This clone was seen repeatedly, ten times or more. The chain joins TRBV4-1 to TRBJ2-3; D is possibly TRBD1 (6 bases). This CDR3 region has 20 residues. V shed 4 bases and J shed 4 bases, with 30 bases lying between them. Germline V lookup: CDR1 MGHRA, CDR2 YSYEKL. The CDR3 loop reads CASSRLGAMGTQSYSDTQYF. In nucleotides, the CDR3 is TGCGCCAGCAGCCGGCTGGGGGCTATGGGGACCCAGTCGTATTCAGATACGCAGTATTTT.

The CDR3 region is CASGAGAQETQYF. In DNA, the CDR3 is TGCGCCAGCGGCGCCGGGGCACAAGAGACCCAGTACTTC. J is TRBJ2-5 and V is TRBV5-1; tentatively, D is TRBD1 or TRBD2 (5 bases each). This CDR3 region has 13 residues. CDR1 and CDR2 (germline): SGHRS, YFSETQ. V lost 7 bases and J lost 2, with 12 bases in between.

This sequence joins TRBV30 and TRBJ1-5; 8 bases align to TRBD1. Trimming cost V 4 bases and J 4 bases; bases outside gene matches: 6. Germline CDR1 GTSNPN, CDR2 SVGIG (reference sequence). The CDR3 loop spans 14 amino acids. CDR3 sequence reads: CAWTGTGLNQPQHF. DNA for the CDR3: TGTGCCTGGACCGGGACAGGACTGAATCAGCCCCAGCATTTT.

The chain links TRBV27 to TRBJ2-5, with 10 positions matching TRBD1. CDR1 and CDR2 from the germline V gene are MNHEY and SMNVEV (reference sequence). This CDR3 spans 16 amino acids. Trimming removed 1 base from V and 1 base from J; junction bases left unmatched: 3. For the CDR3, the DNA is TGTGCCAGCAGTTTATACGGGACAGGGGTCCAAGAGACCCAGTACTTC. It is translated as CASSLYGTGVQETQYF.

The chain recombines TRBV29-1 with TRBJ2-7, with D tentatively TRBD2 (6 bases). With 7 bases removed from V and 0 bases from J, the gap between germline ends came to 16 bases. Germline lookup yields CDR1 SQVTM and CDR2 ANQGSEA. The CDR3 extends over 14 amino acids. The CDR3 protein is CSGPGLPSSYEQYF. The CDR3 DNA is TGCAGCGGCCCGGGACTCCCAAGCTCCTACGAGCAGTACTTC.